The entry below describes one T cell receptor beta chain. The target of this receptor is not known. One base away there is no much larger clone; base qualities are not given. The hyperthyroidism patients were between 18 and 65 years old and newly diagnosed, with a disease duration of less than 2 months. Exclusion was applied to patients with uncontrolled infections, other autoimmune diseases, pregnancy or lactation. Diagnoses were established on the basis of clinical symptoms, serum thyroxine and TRAb, thyroid ultrasound, and orbital computed tomography. Blood from progressor patients was collected at the time of first diagnosis with hyperthyroidism, before any ophthalmopathy symptoms had appeared. Ficoll-Paque density gradient centrifugation was used to isolate PBMCs from about 10 ml of fresh peripheral blood. Progressor patients were first diagnosed with Graves' hyperthyroidism and then developed ophthalmopathy during follow-up. Total RNA was extracted using Trizol reagent, and RNA quality was assessed on an Agilent 2100 Bioanalyzer.

This entry is derived from a study of T cells in Graves' hyperthyroidism and ophthalmopathy (dated by TCRdb to about 2019). Context from the whole study: Peripheral blood was sampled at the time of initial diagnosis, prior to any treatment. To identify TCR V-J signatures that set the groups apart, the researchers used a discovery cohort of 100 patients, made up of 40 to 45 with Graves' ophthalmopathy and 57 with stable Graves' hyperthyroidism. Whether ophthalmopathy could be predicted prospectively was tested in an independent validation cohort made up of fewer than 20 hyperthyroidism patients plus 17 patients who later progressed to ophthalmopathy. Thyroid tissue and blood T-cell repertoires from about 6 Graves' hyperthyroidism patients were also compared in the study. After blood sampling, hyperthyroidism patients were treated with methimazole at a starting dose of 30 mg daily, and ophthalmopathy patients were treated with high-dose intravenous methylprednisolone. According to the paper, TCR Vbeta CDR3 sequencing was carried out on about 140 peripheral blood samples, which came from 40 to 45 ophthalmopathy, around 74 hyperthyroidism and some 17 progressor patients. The roughly 91 discovery patients were randomly split 7:3 into training and test sets. General conclusions and limits of the study: In validation, the model predicted progression to ophthalmopathy a median of roughly 6.5 months before onset, with roughly 71% sensitivity and roughly 77% specificity. No statistical method was used to set the sample size in advance, and investigators knew the group allocation. A 13 V-J signature model separated ophthalmopathy from stable hyperthyroidism, with just over 85% sensitivity and around 84% specificity in cross-validation and 80%/75% in testing. Most expanded thyroid clonotypes (frequency above 0.001) were also detected in blood, suggesting blood repertoires may reflect thyroid immune responses.

CDR1 is given as SGHVT and CDR2 as SQSDAQ, both from the germline V gene. The CDR3 has 15 amino acids, counting the end cysteine and phenylalanine. Kept here is only the CDR3 DNA, which spans 45 bases and is read in frame from base 1. Trimming at the junction amounts to 4 bases on V and 4 bases on J, and the germline ends lie 16 bases apart. TCR beta CDR3 regions were amplified from RNA transcripts. The first round of RT-PCR for the TCR CDR3 was performed with the HTBI primer set and the Qiagen OneStep RT-PCR kit. Libraries were constructed in a second round of multiplex PCR, after which size selection and purification were performed. Sequencing of the libraries was done on an Illumina HiSeq2000 using paired-end 100 bp reads. Per the original workflow: SOAPnuke was used to process the raw data, throwing out any read that contained adapters or uncalled bases, had a mean Phred below 15, or lacked an exact constant-primer or identifier match. High-quality paired reads were merged using COPE v1.2.5, and each unique nucleotide sequence was defined as a clonotype. MiTCR v1.1 was used to align the clonotypes against IMGT TRBV, TRBD and TRBJ reference segments. Analysis was restricted to V-J combinations with a frequency above 0.0001, which covered 99% to 99.2% of repertoires. The TCS score was defined as the ratio of F50 (clonal expansion) to E x V (chaos), calculated using BLOSUM62-based TCRdist between CDR3 peptides within each V-J. Welch's t-statistics and random forest reduced 514 V-J features to under 15, which were used in a naive Bayes classifier (R e1071). The public sequencing data were trimmed at Q25 with fastp and processed into clonotypes with MiXCR by TCRdb, which kept only in-frame beta chains. Entries that share a CDR3 protein sequence are merged under the most common genes and DNA. The V and J calls were not made by the authors but by TCRdb's processing. For this sample there are hundreds of thousands of distinct CDR3 sequences; about 15% appear just once. Clones ranked in the top ten supply roughly 5.7% of the sample.

The chain is made from TRBV7-4 and TRBJ2-5; the D region possibly corresponds to TRBD2 (6 bases align). This receptor was identified in a woman aged 25 to 39 with Graves' hyperthyroidism that later progressed to Graves' ophthalmopathy. Sequencing input: blood. The CDR3 is CASSYPVTSRETQYF. The DNA sequence is TGTGCCAGCAGCTATCCGGTGACTAGTCGAGAGACCCAGTACTTC.